These T cell receptor beta chains were read from a single sample in a study of human T cells and chemical hapten exposure. TCRdb reprocessed the RACE reads via MiXCR and lists one record per CDR3 protein. The repertoire holds 80,000 to 95,000 distinct CDR3 sequences, with around 9.5% as singletons. The starting material was whole blood, obtained in connection with sensitization to the hapten diphenylcyclopropenone (DPC). These receptors were obtained from a woman between 35 and 50 years old with alopecia areata. Some clones in this sample may be carry-over from other donors' samples. Both conserved end residues are part of each CDR3. D genes are given only for firm matches. Where a row states a size, it is once, few, many or the class of an expanded clone; other rows omit it.

clone size: few
D gene: NA
J gene: TRBJ2-3
V gene: TRBV11-2
CDR3 DNA: TGTGCCACGAAAACAGGGCTCCCCACAGATACGCAGTATTTT
CDR3 protein: CATKTGLPTDTQYF

clone size: few
D gene: NA
J gene: TRBJ1-1
V gene: TRBV5-1
CDR3 DNA: TGCGCCAGCAGCTTGGGATACGGGCCCACTGAAGCTTTCTTT
CDR3 protein: CASSLGYGPTEAFF

clone size: many
D gene: NA
J gene: TRBJ2-1
V gene: TRBV5-1
CDR3 DNA: TGCGCCAGCAGCTTCGGCACTGCCCGGTGGGATGAGCAGTTCTTC
CDR3 protein: CASSFGTARWDEQFF

clone size: many
D gene: NA
J gene: TRBJ1-5
V gene: TRBV20-1
CDR3 DNA: TGCAGTGCTAAGAAGGGGTCTCAGCCCCAGCATTTT
CDR3 protein: CSAKKGSQPQHF

clone size: few
D gene: TRBD2
J gene: TRBJ2-1
V gene: TRBV4-2
CDR3 DNA: TGTGCCAGCAGCCAAGGACTAGCGGGGGGTAGCTCCTACAATGAGCAGTTCTTC
CDR3 protein: CASSQGLAGGSSYNEQFF

clone size: many
D gene: NA
J gene: TRBJ1-5
V gene: TRBV10-3
CDR3 DNA: TGTGCCATCAGTGAGTCGAGGGAACTTTATCAGCCCCAGCATTTT
CDR3 protein: CAISESRELYQPQHF

clone size: NA
D gene: NA
J gene: TRBJ2-6
V gene: TRBV21-1
CDR3 DNA: TGTGCCAGCAGCAAAGGCAACAGACCTGGGGCCAACGTCCTGACTTTC
CDR3 protein: CASSKGNRPGANVLTF

clone size: few
D gene: TRBD1
J gene: TRBJ1-1
V gene: TRBV7-2
CDR3 DNA: TGTGCCAGTGGACAGGGACCCTTGAACACTGAAGCTTTCTTT
CDR3 protein: CASGQGPLNTEAFF

clone size: NA
D gene: NA
J gene: TRBJ2-1
V gene: TRBV5-5
CDR3 DNA: TGTGCCAGCAGCTTGGCGCAGGGTGAGTTCTTC
CDR3 protein: CASSLAQGEFF

clone size: few
D gene: NA
J gene: TRBJ2-1
V gene: TRBV6-1
CDR3 DNA: TGTGCCACCACCGAGGGGCAGGATTACAATGAGCAGTTCTTC
CDR3 protein: CATTEGQDYNEQFF